In this sample, the clone carrying this T cell receptor (beta chain) turned up once. Its antigen is not known. Sequenced by immunoSEQ multiplex PCR; TCRdb stores in-frame clones only, minus some. The data show roughly 85,000 clones, more than 85% seen once. The sample is drawn from a study of radiotherapy plus CTLA-4 blockade in lung cancer. Study as a whole: Objective responses were seen in around 17% of patients, disease control in approximately 30%.

Whole-study findings and limits: In blood, early T cell clone dynamics reportedly predicted response best, together with interferon-beta. Blood saw expansion of tumor-derived TCR clones after radiotherapy plus ipilimumab.

Germline values: CDR1 SEHNR, CDR2 FQNEAQ (reference sequence). Trimming removed 2 bases from V and 4 bases from J; junction bases left unmatched: 3. The CDR3 runs 14 residues. The receptor comes from a human donor with non-small cell lung cancer that progressed on radiotherapy plus ipilimumab. Sequenced material: peripheral blood, taken from a patient treated with radiotherapy plus ipilimumab. V is TRBV7-9 and J is TRBJ1-1; 8 bases line up with TRBD1. The DNA of the CDR3 is TGTGCCAGCAGCTTATCAACAGGGGGCACTGAAGCTTTCTTT. Residues: CASSLSTGGTEAFF. The full variable domain, in which reference TRBV7-9 and TRBJ1-1 provide the parts outside the CDR3, is DTGVSQNPRHKITKRGQNVTFRCDPISEHNRLYWYRQTLGQGPEFLTYFQNEAQLEKSRLLSDRFSAERPKGSFSTLEIQRTEQGDSAMYLCASSLSTGGTEAFFGQGTRLTVV.